Each of the 27 T cell receptor beta chains below was sequenced from the same sample in a study of blood T cells in healthy people across ages. Through a sample-barcoded 5' primer and a J-beta primer mix, a second PCR was run for roughly 6 to 12 cycles. TCRdb redid the calling of the 5' RACE reads with MiXCR, one entry per CDR3 protein. The data contain roughly 700,000 distinct CDR3 sequences, 45% to 50% of them seen just once; the ten biggest clones take up under 35%. Sequencing was carried out using blood. The receptor source for this set is an older woman in good health.

The chain is built from TRBV20-1 and TRBJ1-5; D remains ambiguous. Germline-derived CDR1 and CDR2 are DFQATT and SNEGSKA (reference sequence). The CDR3 length is 16 residues. V shed 0 bases and J shed 3 bases, with 15 bases lying between them. For the CDR3, the DNA is TGCAGTGCTAGAGATCGGCAGCTATCCCACAATCAGCCCCAGCATTTT. It yields the protein CSARDRQLSHNQPQHF.

This clonotype was detected a few times. The DNA for the CDR3 is TGTGCCAGCAGCCTGAAAAGCGGGAGAGATACGCAGTATTTT. This encodes CASSLKSGRDTQYF. The V gene is TRBV7-2, the J gene TRBJ2-3; 8 positions match TRBD2. Unmatched junction bases numbered 6, after V lost 5 bases and J lost 5 bases. Germline assignment: CDR1 SGHTA and CDR2 FQGNSA. The CDR3 is 14 amino acids.

The V gene is TRBV9, the J gene TRBJ2-1; D ambiguous. The CDR3 sequence is 18 residues long. Trimming took off 0 bases at V and 1 base at J, with 17 bases between the two ends. Germline values: CDR1 SGDLS, CDR2 YYNGEE. CDR3 loop: CASSVGVETGRSYNEQFF. Written as DNA, the CDR3 is TGTGCCAGCAGCGTAGGGGTCGAGACTGGTAGGTCCTACAATGAGCAGTTCTTC.

This clonotype was seen only a few times. The rearrangement uses TRBV7-9 and TRBJ2-7; D unclear. The DNA end lines up better with TRBJ2-5; the J call may be wrong. The length of the CDR3 is 12 residues. The germline CDR1 and CDR2 sequences are SEHNR and FQNEAQ (reference sequence). CDR3: CASSDNRETQYF. CDR3 sequence (DNA): TGTGCCAGCAGCGACAATAGGGAGACCCAGTACTTC.

The chain carries TRBV7-2 and TRBJ2-7; possibly TRBD1 for D (5 bases). Germline loops: CDR1 SGHTA, CDR2 FQGNSA. The CDR3 loop spans 15 amino acids. V lost 3 bases to trimming and J lost 2 bases, with 14 bases between them. As DNA, the CDR3 is TGTGCCAGCAGCTTTATAAACGGACACACCTACGAGCAGTACTTC. As protein: CASSFINGHTYEQYF.

The rearrangement uses TRBV28 and TRBJ2-7; D is possibly TRBD2 (5 bases). Looked up from germline, CDR1 is MDHEN and CDR2 is SYDVKM. CDR3 length: 11 residues. V was trimmed by 8 bases and J by 7 bases, leaving 12 bases between them. In DNA form, the CDR3 reads TGTGCCAGCGGAGGTGCCGGGGAGCAGTACTTC. Translation: CASGGAGEQYF. Looking up the rest from reference TRBV28 and TRBJ2-7 gives the full variable domain: DVKVTQSSRYLVKRTGEKVFLECVQDMDHENMFWYRQDPGLGLRLIYFSYDVKMKEKGDIPEGYSVSREKKERFSLILESASTNQTSMYLCASGGAGEQYFGPGTRLTVT.

V gene TRBV28 combines with J gene TRBJ2-3, with no clear D. CDR1 and CDR2 (germline): MDHEN, SYDVKM. Trimming stripped 2 bases from V and 2 bases from J, with 8 bases between. This CDR3 is built from 14 residues. CDR3 sequence (DNA): TGTGCCAGCAGTTTAGTAGGTACCACAGATACGCAGTATTTT. Translated: CASSLVGTTDTQYF.

The rearrangement links TRBV12-3 or TRBV12-4 to TRBJ2-1; TRBD2 agrees at 12 bases. V shed 1 base, J shed 7 bases, and the junction held 8 bases outside the gene matches. The CDR3 is 17 residues long. For the CDR3, the DNA is TGTGCCAGCAGTTTAGGGTCATCTAGCGGGAGGGTAAATGAGCAGTTCTTC. As protein: CASSLGSSSGRVNEQFF.

J is TRBJ2-5 and V is TRBV9, with 10 nucleotides matching TRBD1. The CDR3 consists of 17 residues. CDR1 and CDR2 (germline): SGDLS, YYNGEE. Germline trimming cut 0 bases from V and 5 bases from J; bases unmatched to any gene: 10. The CDR3 DNA is TGTGCCAGCAGCGTAGGCGGACAGGGGGTAATCTTGGAGACCCAGTACTTC. This translates into CASSVGGQGVILETQYF.

The gene calls are TRBV2 and TRBJ1-2; 7 bases align to TRBD1. Trimming took 4 bases from V and 7 from J; bases not matched to a gene: 9. Germline V lookup: CDR1 SNHLY, CDR2 FYNNEI. The CDR3 consists of 14 residues. CDR3 DNA: TGTGCCAGCAGTGCGGACAGGAGCGTTAGTGGCTACACCTTC. Amino acids: CASSADRSVSGYTF. Looking up the rest from reference TRBV2 and TRBJ1-2 gives the full variable domain: EPEVTQTPSHQVTQMGQEVILRCVPISNHLYFYWYRQILGQKVEFLVSFYNNEISEKSEIFDDQFSVERPDGSNFTLKIRSTKLEDSAMYFCASSADRSVSGYTFGSGTRLTVV.

For the CDR3, the DNA is TGTGCCAGCAGCTTGGCCCGGACTAGCGGGAGGCCTTCCCCCCCAGATACGCAGTATTTT. Translating gives CASSLARTSGRPSPPDTQYF. The rearrangement joins TRBV5-5 to TRBJ2-3; 14 bases are a match to TRBD2. V was clipped by 0 bases and J by 4 bases; unmatched bases: 13. The CDR3 length is 20 residues. CDR1 SGHKS and CDR2 YYEKEE come from the germline V gene (reference sequence). The whole variable domain, remainder taken from reference TRBV5-5 and TRBJ2-3, is DAGVTQSPTHLIKTRGQQVTLRCSPISGHKSVSWYQQVLGQGPQFIFQYYEKEERGRGNFPDRFSARQFPNYSSELNVNALLLGDSALYLCASSLARTSGRPSPPDTQYFGPGTRLTVL.

CDR3 sequence reads: CSAPMGGGFGYGYTF. The DNA for the CDR3 is TGCAGTGCCCCTATGGGGGGGGGTTTTGGCTATGGCTACACCTTC. This chain links TRBV20-1 with TRBJ1-2, with a tentative D call TRBD1 (5 bases). V was pared by 6 bases and J by 4 bases, with 21 bases between. CDR1 is DFQATT and CDR2 is SNEGSKA in the germline V gene (reference sequence). The CDR3 runs 15 residues.

V is TRBV7-6 and J is TRBJ1-2; D remains ambiguous. The CDR3 loop spans 15 amino acids. V lost 1 base to trimming and J lost 1 base, with 10 bases between them. The germline V gene has CDR1 SGHVS and CDR2 FNYEAQ. The CDR3 reads CASSLGGSDNYGYTF. The CDR3 nucleotides read TGTGCCAGCAGCTTAGGTGGCAGCGATAACTATGGCTACACCTTC.

As for this clonotype: One junction end does not reproduce the germline sequence, and a read error may be involved. The genes are TRBV4-3 and TRBJ2-3; TRBD1 agrees at 7 bases. The germline CDR1 and CDR2 sequences are LGHNA and YSLEER. The CDR3 has 13 amino acids. DNA of the CDR3: TGCGCCAACAGCCAACAGGGGTTAGATACGCAGTATTTT. Its protein is CANSQQGLDTQYF.

A word on this clonotype: One base away lies a much larger clone, so this may be a sequencing read error. The chain uses TRBV4-1 and TRBJ2-3; 7 nucleotides match TRBD2. Per germline, CDR1 MGHRA and CDR2 YSYEKL. The CDR3 runs 15 residues. CDR3: CTSSQARGRTDTQYF. As DNA, the CDR3 is TGCACCAGCAGCCAAGCCCGCGGGAGAACAGATACGCAGTATTTT.

This clonotype occurred a few times. This chain links TRBV29-1 with TRBJ2-4, with a weak D call TRBD1 (6 bases). V was trimmed by 4 bases and J by 0 bases, leaving 19 bases between them. CDR3 length: 17 residues. CDR1 is SQVTM, CDR2 ANQGSEA, per germline. CDR3 region: CSVVWQGMGLAKNIQYF. The DNA for the CDR3 is TGCAGCGTTGTTTGGCAGGGGATGGGGCTAGCCAAAAACATTCAGTACTTC. Looking up the rest from reference TRBV29-1 and TRBJ2-4 gives the full variable domain: SAVISQKPSRDICQRGTSLTIQCQVDSQVTMMFWYRQQPGQSLTLIATANQGSEATYESGFVIDKFPISRPNLTFSTLTVSNMSPEDSSIYLCSVVWQGMGLAKNIQYFGAGTRLSVL.

This chain connects TRBV29-1 to TRBJ2-7, with 10 bases matching TRBD2. V trimming: 4 bases; J trimming: 1 base; junction bases outside the gene matches: 25. CDR1 SQVTM and CDR2 ANQGSEA come from the germline V gene. This CDR3 is 21 amino acids long. As DNA, the CDR3 is TGCAGCGTTGGACGATGGTCACCGGGACTAGCGCTAGACGGGGGATCCTACGAGCAGTACTTC. Translation: CSVGRWSPGLALDGGSYEQYF.

The gene calls are TRBV2 and TRBJ2-2, with 15 nucleotides matching TRBD2. This CDR3 has 17 residues. The V gene's germline CDR1 is SNHLY and CDR2 FYNNEI. The junction had 7 bases not matched to a gene; V was cut back by 6 bases and J by 5 bases. The CDR3 region has the DNA TGTGCCAGCAGGTGGGGACTAGCGGGAGGCCGGACCGGGGAGCTGTTTTTT. Amino acids: CASRWGLAGGRTGELFF.

V gene TRBV5-1 combines with J gene TRBJ2-5; TRBD1 matches at 7 bases. The trim removed 0 bases at V and 1 base at J, leaving 9 bases unmatched. This CDR3 has 17 amino acids. CDR1 is SGHRS and CDR2 is YFSETQ in the germline V gene. As DNA, the CDR3 is TGCGCCAGCAGCTTGGTAGTAGGGGGCGACTTCCAAGAGACCCAGTACTTC. It yields the protein CASSLVVGGDFQETQYF. Together with reference TRBV5-1 and TRBJ2-5, the CDR3 gives the full variable domain: KAGVTQTPRYLIKTRGQQVTLSCSPISGHRSVSWYQQTPGQGLQFLFEYFSETQRNKGNFPGRFSGRQFSNSRSEMNVSTLELGDSALYLCASSLVVGGDFQETQYFGPGTRLLVL.

This rearrangement joins TRBV9 to TRBJ2-3, with TRBD1 matching 7 bases. This CDR3 contains 16 residues. The junction had 5 bases not matched to a gene; V was cut back by 1 base and J by 0 bases. The V gene's germline CDR1 is SGDLS and CDR2 YYNGEE. CDR3 region: CASSVREGASTDTQYF. DNA for the CDR3: TGTGCCAGCAGCGTACGCGAGGGGGCCAGCACAGATACGCAGTATTTT.

The chain joins TRBV11-1 to TRBJ2-1; D not resolved. Germline loops: CDR1 SGHAT, CDR2 FQDESV (reference sequence). V shed 0 bases and J shed 0 bases, with 6 bases lying between them. This CDR3 has 15 amino acids. The CDR3 coding sequence is TGTGCCAGCAGCTTAGCTATGGGCTCCTACAATGAGCAGTTCTTC. This sequence encodes CASSLAMGSYNEQFF.

This clonotype has only one observation. The genes are TRBV9 and TRBJ2-1; 14 bases agree with TRBD2. Germline V CDR1 and CDR2: SGDLS, YYNGEE. J gave up 4 bases and V 4 bases, and 13 bases lay outside the gene matches. The CDR3 extends over 19 amino acids. The CDR3 nucleotides read TGTGCCAGCAGCCCCCACGCCGGGACTAGCGGGAGATTTTACAATGAGCAGTTCTTC. Translation gives CASSPHAGTSGRFYNEQFF.

This chain uses TRBV2 with TRBJ2-1, with a tentative D call TRBD1 (7 bases). V lost 2 bases and J 9 bases, leaving 8 bases between the germline ends. This CDR3 is 12 amino acids long. The V gene's germline CDR1 is SNHLY and CDR2 FYNNEI. The CDR3 spells CASSEQGGEQFF. The CDR3 DNA reads TGTGCCAGCAGTGAACAGGGGGGTGAGCAGTTCTTC. The full variable domain, with the rest looked up from reference TRBV2 and TRBJ2-1, is EPEVTQTPSHQVTQMGQEVILRCVPISNHLYFYWYRQILGQKVEFLVSFYNNEISEKSEIFDDQFSVERPDGSNFTLKIRSTKLEDSAMYFCASSEQGGEQFFGPGTRLTVL.

V is TRBV7-3 and J is TRBJ2-3; 8 bases agree with TRBD2. J gave up 6 bases and V 1 base, and 9 bases lay outside the gene matches. CDR1 is SGHTA and CDR2 is FQGTGA in the germline V gene. CDR3 size: 16 residues. The CDR3 sequence: CASSLIGSGARDTQYF. The CDR3 DNA sequence: TGTGCCAGCAGCTTAATAGGTAGCGGGGCCCGGGATACGCAGTATTTT.

The V gene is TRBV7-2, the J gene TRBJ2-1; perhaps TRBD2 as D (6 bases). CDR3 length: 14 amino acids. The germline CDR1 and CDR2 sequences are SGHTA and FQGNSA. V lost 3 bases, J lost 5 bases, and 11 bases lay in between. The CDR3 is CASSFGAGNNEQFF. In DNA, the CDR3 is TGTGCCAGCAGCTTTGGGGCGGGGAACAATGAGCAGTTCTTC.

This chain connects TRBV4-3 to TRBJ1-2; tentatively, D is TRBD1 (5 bases). The CDR3 length is 16 residues. The V gene's germline CDR1 is LGHNA and CDR2 YSLEER. Trimming removed 4 bases from V and 1 base from J, with 16 bases in between. The CDR3 bases are TGCGCCAGCAGCCCCTTCGACAGCTCCCTTAACTATGGCTACACCTTC. This codes for CASSPFDSSLNYGYTF.

V and J are TRBV7-2 and TRBJ2-7; possibly TRBD2 for D (5 bases). The CDR3 is made up of 13 amino acids. Germline CDR1 reads SGHTA; CDR2 reads FQGNSA. Trimming cost V 2 bases and J 7 bases, with 12 bases left between them. In DNA, the CDR3 is TGTGCCAGCAGCTTATTGGGTGGCGGGGAGCAGTACTTC. It codes for CASSLLGGGEQYF.